The source of this T cell receptor (beta chain) is a study of blood T cell repertoires in COVID-19. Study in general: From T cells, B-cell-depleted T cells, or PBMCs came the material, which was cDNA or gDNA.

Per the original data handling: For nucleated cells, counts were estimated from reference gene primer amplification. This table comes from immunoSEQ multiplex PCR, and its TCRdb copy is limited to in-frame clones, with some not included. V, J and clone size reflect that table, while D and trimming were determined from the DNA. The table lists some 150,000 clones, roughly 89% of them singletons. Germline V gene lookup returns CDR1 LNHDA and CDR2 SQIVND (reference sequence). The CDR3 is 15 amino acids. Trimming took 4 bases from V and 6 from J; bases not matched to a gene: 6. Sequencing was done on a sample of peripheral blood. The chain has TRBV19 and TRBJ1-4; 9 nucleotides line up with TRBD1. The TCR sequence derives from a woman aged 60-75 years who had recovered from COVID-19. The CDR3 region is CASSRLRDRDEKLFF. In nucleotides, the CDR3 is TGTGCCAGTAGTAGACTCCGGGACAGGGATGAAAAACTGTTTTTT.